The subject of this entry is one T cell receptor (beta chain). A much more abundant neighbour one base away suggests this may be a read error. TCRdb processed the reads anew with MiXCR; each CDR3 protein has one entry. The sample contains 90,000 to 100,000 distinct CDR3 sequences, around 30% of which appear only once. These data are taken from a study of type 1 regulatory T cells. This CDR3 contains 14 residues. The V gene end was trimmed by 2 bases and the J gene end by 6 bases; junction bases not matched to a gene: 7. Germline V gene lookup returns CDR1 LNHDA and CDR2 SQIVND (reference sequence). J is TRBJ2-7 and V is TRBV19, with 7 bases that match TRBD1. The sequencing input was CD4+ T cells, either the whole sample or a sorted fraction (not recorded which). The source of this sequence is a human donor in good health. CDR3 sequence: CASSIYQGVSEQYF. DNA of the CDR3: TGTGCCAGTAGTATATACCAGGGGGTCAGCGAGCAGTACTTC.